The 5 T cell receptor beta chains listed next were all sequenced from one sample in a study of cytomegalovirus exposure and HLA in healthy donors. 60 Vbeta and 13 Jbeta primers were used in PCR. Profiled with immunoSEQ multiplex PCR; TCRdb holds only in-frame clones, not every one. The repertoire holds roughly 120,000 clones, with 80% to 85% as singletons. Input material: PBMCs. The source of these receptors is a woman aged 25-40 years in good health and CMV-seronegative.

This chain joins TRBV10-2 and TRBJ2-1; 10 bases align to TRBD2. CDR1 is WSHSY and CDR2 is SAAADI in the germline V gene. With 8 bases clipped from V and 9 bases from J, the junction kept 7 bases outside the gene matches. The CDR3 runs 13 residues. As DNA, the CDR3 is TGCGCCAGCGGAGCGGGAGGGCATGGTGAGCAGTTCTTC. Encoded protein: CASGAGGHGEQFF.

V gene TRBV10-2 combines with J gene TRBJ2-1; TRBD2 agrees at 12 bases. The CDR3 runs to 16 residues. V lost 3 bases, J lost 5 bases, and 5 bases stayed unmatched. Germline CDR1 reads WSHSY; CDR2 reads SAAADI. The CDR3 bases are TGCGCCAGCAGTGACCTGACTAGCGGGAGCCACAATGAGCAGTTCTTC. Residues: CASSDLTSGSHNEQFF.

A few counts support this clone. The chain combines TRBV6-1 with TRBJ1-1; TRBD1 agrees at 8 bases. The germline V gene encodes CDR1 MNHNS and CDR2 SASEGT. The trim removed 6 bases at V and 5 bases at J, leaving 5 bases unmatched. CDR3 size: 13 residues. The CDR3 protein is CASRADRETEAFF. The CDR3 DNA reads as TGTGCCAGCAGGGCGGACAGGGAAACTGAAGCTTTCTTT.

The chain combines TRBV7-2 with TRBJ2-1; D not resolved. The CDR3 sequence is 13 residues long. V was clipped by 0 bases and J by 7 bases, with 7 bases between them. CDR1 and CDR2 from the germline V gene are SGHTA and FQGNSA. The CDR3 region has the DNA TGTGCCAGCAGCTTAGCGCACGGGAATGAGCAGTTCTTC. It encodes CASSLAHGNEQFF.

The rearrangement joins TRBV28 to TRBJ1-4; D perhaps matches TRBD1 (6 bases). V was cut by 5 bases and J by 15 bases, with 13 bases left in between. Germline CDR1 MDHEN, CDR2 SYDVKM. This CDR3 is built from 11 residues. CDR3 sequence (DNA): TGTGCCAGCAGTAACAGGGTTTGGGTGTTTTTT. Its protein product is CASSNRVWVFF. The variable domain in full, with the rest retrieved from reference TRBV28 and TRBJ1-4, is DVKVTQSSRYLVKRTGEKVFLECVQDMDHENMFWYRQDPGLGLRLIYFSYDVKMKEKGDIPEGYSVSREKKERFSLILESASTNQTSMYLCASSNRVWVFFGSGTQLSVL.